The text below deals with one T cell receptor (beta chain). Its antigen is as yet unknown. Anyone with autoimmune disease history or systemic immunosuppression was excluded. This CDR3 region has 16 residues. Germline lookup yields CDR1 MNHEY and CDR2 SVGAGI. With V trimmed by 2 bases and J by 7 bases, 10 bases remained unmatched. The data belong to a study of OX40 agonist ivuxolimab in advanced cancers. In the study overall: Cancers in dose escalation were hepatocellular, melanoma, renal cell and head and neck. Study outcomes and limitations: Those patients achieving a partial response at 0.1-3.0 mg/kg showed among the lowest clonal expansion.

Sequencing used immunoSEQ multiplex PCR; TCRdb keeps in-frame clones, though not all of them. The table has some 90,000 clones, approximately 91% seen once. The chain combines TRBV6-5 with TRBJ2-1; 8 positions agree with TRBD2. The sequenced sample was CD4+ or CD8+ T cells sorted from blood, obtained in a trial of the OX40 agonist ivuxolimab. The sequence was collected from an adult with an advanced solid tumor such as melanoma, head and neck, liver or kidney cancer. CDR3: CASSYKRRGVGNEQFF. The CDR3 DNA reads as TGTGCCAGCAGTTACAAACGGCGGGGGGTTGGGAATGAGCAGTTCTTC.